This TCR beta chain is drawn from a study of cytomegalovirus exposure and HLA in healthy donors. The donors formed part of the 120-subject validation cohort, distinct from the roughly 670-subject first cohort. Data came from immunoSEQ multiplex PCR; TCRdb stores just in-frame clones and leaves some out. The table includes 150,000 or so clones, nearly 90% detected once. In germline, CDR1 is MNHNS, CDR2 SASEGT. V lost 3 bases and J lost 1; bases outside the gene matches: 4. The CDR3 contains 15 residues. The sequencing input was PBMCs. This receptor was obtained from a woman younger than 30 in good health and CMV-seronegative. The J gene is TRBJ2-3, the V gene TRBV6-1; 7 bases match TRBD2. The CDR3 DNA reads TGTGCCAGCAGTGAGTCTAGCGGACGCACAGATACGCAGTATTTT. It translates to CASSESSGRTDTQYF.